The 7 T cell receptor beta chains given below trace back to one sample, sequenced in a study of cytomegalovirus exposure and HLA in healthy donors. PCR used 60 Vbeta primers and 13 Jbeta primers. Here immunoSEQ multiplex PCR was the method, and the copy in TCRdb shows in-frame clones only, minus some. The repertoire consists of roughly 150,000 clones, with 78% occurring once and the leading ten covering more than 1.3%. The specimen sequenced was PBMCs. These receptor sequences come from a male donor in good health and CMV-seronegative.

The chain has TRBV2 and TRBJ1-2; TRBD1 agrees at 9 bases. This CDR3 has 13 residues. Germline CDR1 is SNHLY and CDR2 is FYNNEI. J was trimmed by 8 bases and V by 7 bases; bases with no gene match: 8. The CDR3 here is CASNYWTGEGYTF. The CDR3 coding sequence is TGTGCCAGCAACTATTGGACAGGGGAAGGCTACACCTTC.

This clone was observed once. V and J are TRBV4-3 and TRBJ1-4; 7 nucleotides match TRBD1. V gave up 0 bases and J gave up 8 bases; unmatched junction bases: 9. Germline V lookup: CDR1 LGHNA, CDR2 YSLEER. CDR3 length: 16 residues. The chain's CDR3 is CASSQDGGGVGEKLFF. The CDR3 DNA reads TGCGCCAGCAGCCAAGACGGAGGGGGCGTCGGAGAAAAACTGTTTTTT.

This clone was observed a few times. The CDR3: CASSLVPGYGYTF. In DNA, the CDR3 is TGTGCCAGCAGCTTAGTCCCGGGCTATGGCTACACCTTC. This chain uses TRBV11-2 with TRBJ1-2; no firm D call. Germline V CDR1 and CDR2: SGHAT, FQNNGV. Trimming cost V 1 base and J 4 bases, with 7 bases left between them. The length of the CDR3 is 13 residues.

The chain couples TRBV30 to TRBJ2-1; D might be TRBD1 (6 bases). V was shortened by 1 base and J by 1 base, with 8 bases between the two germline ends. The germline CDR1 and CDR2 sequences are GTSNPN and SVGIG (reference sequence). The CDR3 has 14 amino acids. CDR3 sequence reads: CAWSGGQSYNEQFF. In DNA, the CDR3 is TGTGCCTGGAGTGGCGGACAGTCCTACAATGAGCAGTTCTTC.

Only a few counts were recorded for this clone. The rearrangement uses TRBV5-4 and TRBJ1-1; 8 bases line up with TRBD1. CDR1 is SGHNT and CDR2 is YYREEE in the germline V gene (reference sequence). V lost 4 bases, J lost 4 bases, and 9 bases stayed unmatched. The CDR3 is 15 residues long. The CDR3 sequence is CASSLDREIGTEAFF. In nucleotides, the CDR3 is TGTGCCAGCAGCCTGGACAGGGAGATTGGCACTGAAGCTTTCTTT.

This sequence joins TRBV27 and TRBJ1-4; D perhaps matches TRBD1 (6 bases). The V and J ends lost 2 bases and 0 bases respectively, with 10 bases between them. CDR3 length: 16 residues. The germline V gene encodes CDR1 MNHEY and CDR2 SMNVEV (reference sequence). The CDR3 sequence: CASSLRGGSTNEKLFF. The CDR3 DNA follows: TGTGCCAGCAGTTTAAGGGGGGGTTCAACTAATGAAAAACTGTTTTTT. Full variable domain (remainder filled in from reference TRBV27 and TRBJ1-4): EAQVTQNPRYLITVTGKKLTVTCSQNMNHEYMSWYRQDPGLGLRQIYYSMNVEVTDKGDVPEGYKVSRKEKRNFPLILESPSPNQTSLYFCASSLRGGSTNEKLFFGSGTQLSVL.

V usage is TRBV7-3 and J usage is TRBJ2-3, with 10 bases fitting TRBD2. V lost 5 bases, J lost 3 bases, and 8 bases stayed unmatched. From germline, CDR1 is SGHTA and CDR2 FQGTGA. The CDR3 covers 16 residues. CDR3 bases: TGTGCCAGCAGCCTAAATCCGGGACTAGCGACAGATACGCAGTATTTT. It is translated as CASSLNPGLATDTQYF. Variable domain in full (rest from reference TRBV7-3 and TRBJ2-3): GAGVSQTPSNKVTEKGKYVELRCDPISGHTALYWYRQSLGQGPEFLIYFQGTGAADDSGLPNDRFFAVRPEGSVSTLKIQRTERGDSAVYLCASSLNPGLATDTQYFGPGTRLTVL.